What follows are 10 T cell receptor beta chains derived from one specimen sequenced in a study of cytomegalovirus exposure and HLA in healthy donors. The table came from immunoSEQ multiplex PCR; TCRdb's copy has only in-frame clones and leaves some out. The data contain tens of thousands of clones, roughly 96% of them singletons. The material sequenced was PBMCs. The receptors here all came from a man aged 18 to 30 in good health and CMV-seronegative.

V usage is TRBV9 and J usage is TRBJ2-5; 11 bases fit TRBD2. Germline V gene lookup returns CDR1 SGDLS and CDR2 YYNGEE. CDR3 length equals 15 residues. The V segment lost 2 bases and the J segment 2 bases; nucleotides outside the gene matches: 2. This chain's CDR3 is CASSVGTSGQETQYF. The CDR3 DNA sequence: TGTGCCAGCAGCGTCGGGACTAGCGGACAAGAGACCCAGTACTTC. The full variable domain, in which reference TRBV9 and TRBJ2-5 provide the parts outside the CDR3, is DSGVTQTPKHLITATGQRVTLRCSPRSGDLSVYWYQQSLDQGLQFLIQYYNGEERAKGNILERFSAQQFPDLHSELNLSSLELGDSALYFCASSVGTSGQETQYFGPGTRLLVL.

This clone occurred once. V usage is TRBV7-2 and J usage is TRBJ2-1; 13 nucleotides match TRBD2. Germline V lookup: CDR1 SGHTA, CDR2 FQGNSA. V lost 5 bases, J lost 15 bases, and 7 bases stayed unmatched. This CDR3 comprises 13 residues. CDR3: CASSTGLAGDPFF. As DNA, the CDR3 is TGTGCCAGCAGCACCGGACTAGCGGGAGATCCGTTCTTC. The variable domain in full, with the rest retrieved from reference TRBV7-2 and TRBJ2-1, is GAGVSQSPSNKVTEKGKDVELRCDPISGHTALYWYRQSLGQGLEFLIYFQGNSAPDKSGLPSDRFSAERTGGSVSTLTIQRTQQEDSAVYLCASSTGLAGDPFFGPGTRLTVL.

CDR3 sequence: CASSSTSPAGLREQYF. The CDR3, as DNA: TGTGCCAGCAGTTCTACATCCCCAGCGGGGCTCCGCGAGCAGTACTTC. The chain links TRBV28 to TRBJ2-7, with 7 bases lining up with TRBD2. Germline V gene data show CDR1 as MDHEN and CDR2 as SYDVKM. The CDR3 runs to 16 residues. The junction had 15 bases not matched to a gene; V was cut back by 4 bases and J by 6 bases. Together with reference TRBV28 and TRBJ2-7, the CDR3 gives the full variable domain: DVKVTQSSRYLVKRTGEKVFLECVQDMDHENMFWYRQDPGLGLRLIYFSYDVKMKEKGDIPEGYSVSREKKERFSLILESASTNQTSMYLCASSSTSPAGLREQYFGPGTRLTVT.

The count of this clone is one. J is TRBJ2-3 and V is TRBV11-2, with D possibly TRBD1 on 6 matching bases. From germline, CDR1 is SGHAT and CDR2 FQNNGV. V lost 1 base and J 6 bases, leaving 14 bases between the germline ends. The CDR3 covers 15 residues. CDR3 DNA: TGTGCCAGCAGCTTAGTGTTTGGGGGCGCGGATACGCAGTATTTT. Translated, it gives CASSLVFGGADTQYF.

The chain couples TRBV9 to TRBJ2-7, with TRBD2 matching over 9 bases. Looked up from germline, CDR1 is SGDLS and CDR2 is YYNGEE. The CDR3 sequence is 16 residues long. The J segment lost 5 bases and the V segment lost 4 bases, leaving 13 bases of the junction unmatched. CDR3 coding DNA: TGTGCCAGCAGCTCCCGAGCGGGAGGTCCCGGGGACGAGCAGTACTTC. It specifies CASSSRAGGPGDEQYF.

The rearrangement uses TRBV21-1 and TRBJ2-4; the tabulated D call, TRBD2, remains unverified against the DNA. TRBV21-1 is tagged as a pseudogene. CDR3 length: 14 amino acids. The CDR3 DNA is TGTGCCAGCAGCAAAGACCGAGTCTACAACATTCAGTACTTC. This encodes CASSKDRVYNIQYF.

The gene calls are TRBV5-1 and TRBJ1-2; D ambiguous. CDR3 length: 14 amino acids. The V gene's germline CDR1 is SGHRS and CDR2 YFSETQ. V was cut by 0 bases and J by 8 bases, with 14 bases left in between. CDR3 nucleotides: TGCGCCAGCAGCTTGGCCGTCGGGGTAGGGGGCTACACCTTC. It specifies CASSLAVGVGGYTF. Based on the CDR3 plus reference TRBV5-1 and TRBJ1-2, the full variable domain is KAGVTQTPRYLIKTRGQQVTLSCSPISGHRSVSWYQQTPGQGLQFLFEYFSETQRNKGNFPGRFSGRQFSNSRSEMNVSTLELGDSALYLCASSLAVGVGGYTFGSGTRLTVV.

The V gene is TRBV5-6, the J gene TRBJ2-7; 9 bases are a match to TRBD2. CDR1 SGHDT and CDR2 YYEEEE come from the germline V gene. This CDR3 comprises 14 residues. V lost 2 bases and J lost 3; bases outside the gene matches: 3. The CDR3 DNA reads as TGTGCCAGCAGCTTACTAGCGGGCCACTACGAGCAGTACTTC. This gives the protein CASSLLAGHYEQYF.

V and J are TRBV7-9 and TRBJ2-1; TRBD1 matches at 7 bases. The CDR3 length is 13 residues. The trim removed 1 base at V and 10 bases at J, leaving 4 bases unmatched. The germline CDR1 and CDR2 sequences are SEHNR and FQNEAQ (reference sequence). The CDR3 loop is CASSLEDRAEQFF. CDR3 DNA: TGTGCCAGCAGCTTAGAAGACAGGGCAGAGCAGTTCTTC.

The chain employs TRBV19 and TRBJ2-7, with 7 bases that match TRBD1. The CDR3 extends over 15 amino acids. CDR1 is LNHDA, CDR2 SQIVND, per germline (reference sequence). Germline trimming cut 5 bases from V and 5 bases from J; bases unmatched to any gene: 12. In nucleotides, the CDR3 is TGTGCCAGTAGTCCTCCCAAGGGACAGTTCAACGAGCAGTACTTC. Amino acid sequence: CASSPPKGQFNEQYF.